This T cell receptor (beta chain) came from a study of blood T cell repertoires in COVID-19. Germline CDR1 is MDHEN and CDR2 is SYDVKM. CDR3 length: 14 residues. Trimming shortened V by 6 bases and J by 3 bases, and 11 bases separated the two germline ends. In the study's own analysis: Cell counts per sample came from amplifying reference gene primers. Assay used: immunoSEQ multiplex PCR; TCRdb lists only in-frame clones, some missing. That table supplies the V and J calls and clone size; D and trimming were determined from the DNA. The top ten hold more than 4% of the sample, which has some 46,000 clones, around 86% seen once.

The chain joins TRBV28 to TRBJ2-2; D might be TRBD1 (6 bases). The clonotype originates from a human donor in a cohort sampled during active COVID-19. Specimen: peripheral blood. The CDR3 region has the DNA TGTGCCAGCAGAAGAACAGGGTACACCGGGGAGCTGTTTTTT. This sequence encodes CASRRTGYTGELFF.